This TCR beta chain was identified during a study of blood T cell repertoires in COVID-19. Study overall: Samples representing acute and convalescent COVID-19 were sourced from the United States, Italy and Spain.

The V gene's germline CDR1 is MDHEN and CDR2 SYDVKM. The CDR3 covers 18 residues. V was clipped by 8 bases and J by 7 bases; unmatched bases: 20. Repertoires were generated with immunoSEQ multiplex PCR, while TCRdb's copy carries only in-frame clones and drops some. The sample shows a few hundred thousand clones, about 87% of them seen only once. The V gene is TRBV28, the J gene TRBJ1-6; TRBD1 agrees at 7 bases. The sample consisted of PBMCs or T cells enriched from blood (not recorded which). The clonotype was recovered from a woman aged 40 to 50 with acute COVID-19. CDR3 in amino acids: CASGKGGGTRIRNSPLHF. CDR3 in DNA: TGTGCCAGCGGGAAAGGAGGGGGCACTCGGATTAGAAATTCACCCCTCCACTTT.